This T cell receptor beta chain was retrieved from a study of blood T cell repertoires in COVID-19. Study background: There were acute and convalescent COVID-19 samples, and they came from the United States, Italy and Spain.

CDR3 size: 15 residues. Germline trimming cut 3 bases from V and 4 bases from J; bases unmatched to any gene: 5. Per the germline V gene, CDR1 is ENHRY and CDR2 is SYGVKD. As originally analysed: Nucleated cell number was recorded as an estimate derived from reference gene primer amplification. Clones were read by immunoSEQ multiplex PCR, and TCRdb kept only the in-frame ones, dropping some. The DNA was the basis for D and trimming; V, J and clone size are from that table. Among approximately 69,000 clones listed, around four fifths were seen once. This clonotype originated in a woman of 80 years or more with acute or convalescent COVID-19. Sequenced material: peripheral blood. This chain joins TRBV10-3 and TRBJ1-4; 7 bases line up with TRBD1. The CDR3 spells CAISEQGPGNEKLFF. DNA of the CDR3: TGTGCCATCAGTGAACAGGGGCCGGGTAATGAAAAACTGTTTTTT.